These T cell receptor beta chains were read from a single sample in a study of cytomegalovirus exposure and HLA in healthy donors. Using immunoSEQ multiplex PCR, the repertoire was profiled, and TCRdb retains in-frame clones only, with some absent. The table includes 85,000 to 120,000 clones, roughly 80% detected once. The source material was PBMCs. These receptors were taken from a man aged 35-49 years in good health and CMV-seronegative. CDR3s include the opening cysteine and the closing phenylalanine or tryptophan. The D gene is left open where the match is weak. Clone size appears in some rows only: once, few, many, or a class for an expanded clone.

.	TRBV12-1	TRBJ1-2	.	CASSFWPSNYGYTF	TGTGCCAGCAGCTTTTGGCCTAGTAACTATGGCTACACCTTC
.	TRBV18	TRBJ1-2	.	CASSPRAPHGANYGYTF	TGTGCCAGCTCACCACGCGCCCCCCACGGAGCTAACTATGGCTACACCTTC
.	TRBV18	TRBJ2-7	TRBD1	CASSPPGQGSGEQYF	TGTGCCAGCTCACCACCGGGACAGGGTTCGGGGGAGCAGTACTTC
.	TRBV13	TRBJ2-7	.	CASSPLTLGAGASREQYF	TGTGCCAGCAGCCCACTCACTCTCGGGGCGGGGGCCTCGCGCGAGCAGTACTTC
.	TRBV6-5	TRBJ2-7	.	CASSYSNAYPYEQYF	TGTGCCAGCAGTTACAGTAACGCCTATCCCTACGAGCAGTACTTC
.	TRBV7-8	TRBJ2-7	.	CASSFTGQSYEQYF	TGTGCCAGCAGCTTTACGGGACAAAGCTACGAGCAGTACTTC
.	TRBV5-6	TRBJ1-5	.	CASSFGGGSNQPQHF	TGTGCCAGCAGCTTCGGGGGTGGTAGCAATCAGCCCCAGCATTTT
few	TRBV29-1	TRBJ1-1	.	CSDLGGEAFF	TGCAGCGATTTGGGAGGGGAAGCTTTCTTT
.	TRBV5-6	TRBJ1-2	.	CASSPSAGLKNYGYTF	TGTGCCAGCAGCCCGAGCGCGGGACTGAAGAACTATGGCTACACCTTC
.	TRBV19	TRBJ1-2	TRBD1	CASSLRGDGYTF	TGTGCCAGTAGTCTCAGGGGGGATGGCTACACCTTC
.	TRBV7-2	TRBJ2-5	TRBD2	CASSPRTSGGTGETQYF	TGTGCCAGCAGCCCACGGACTAGCGGGGGGACGGGAGAGACCCAGTACTTC
.	TRBV27	TRBJ1-6	TRBD1	CASRSGTGNSPLHF	TGTGCCAGCCGTTCAGGGACAGGGAATTCACCCCTCCACTTT
.	TRBV7-2	TRBJ2-7	TRBD2	CASSPTSVGTNSYEQYF	TGTGCCAGCAGCCCTACTAGCGTCGGTACCAACAGCTACGAGCAGTACTTC
.	TRBV11-2	TRBJ2-7	.	CASSLARGTYEQYF	TGTGCCAGCAGCTTAGCCAGGGGTACCTACGAGCAGTACTTC
.	TRBV5-6	TRBJ1-2	.	CASSLARGVYGYTF	TGTGCCAGCAGCTTGGCCAGAGGAGTCTATGGCTACACCTTC
once	TRBV2	TRBJ2-5	.	CASSSQGLEETQYF	TGTGCCAGCAGTTCACAGGGATTGGAGGAGACCCAGTACTTC
.	TRBV5-1	TRBJ1-1	TRBD1	CASSPPQGTGTEAFF	TGCGCCAGCAGCCCACCACAGGGGACGGGCACTGAAGCTTTCTTT
.	TRBV29-1	TRBJ2-1	TRBD2	CSVEDQSLAGNNEQFF	TGCAGCGTTGAAGATCAGAGCCTAGCGGGGAATAATGAGCAGTTCTTC
.	TRBV2	TRBJ2-7	.	CASSRDSSSYEQYF	TGTGCCAGCAGCCGGGACTCGAGCTCCTACGAGCAGTACTTC
.	TRBV10-3	TRBJ1-5	.	CAISAGRGGQPQHF	TGTGCCATCAGTGCTGGGAGAGGGGGTCAGCCCCAGCATTTT
.	TRBV6-5	TRBJ1-2	.	CASSYSSGVDGYTF	TGTGCCAGCAGTTACTCGTCAGGGGTAGATGGCTACACCTTC
.	TRBV5-1	TRBJ1-2	.	CASSFFGGMSDGYTF	TGCGCCAGCAGCTTTTTCGGGGGTATGTCGGATGGCTACACCTTC
.	TRBV4-3	TRBJ2-7	TRBD2	CASSPGLASFEQYF	TGCGCCAGCAGCCCGGGACTAGCTTCCTTCGAGCAGTACTTC
once	TRBV5-6	TRBJ1-6	TRBD1	CASSYETGVGSPLHF	TGTGCCAGCAGTTACGAAACAGGGGTGGGTTCACCCCTCCACTTT
once	TRBV14	TRBJ2-1	.	CASSQFGGGPFNEQFF	TGTGCCAGCAGCCAATTTGGGGGGGGGCCATTCAATGAGCAGTTCTTC
.	TRBV25-1	TRBJ1-2	TRBD1	CASSESGQGAGYTF	TGTGCCAGCAGTGAATCAGGACAGGGGGCCGGCTACACCTTC
.	TRBV7-2	TRBJ1-5	TRBD1	CASSLVPGGSSQPQHF	TGTGCCAGCAGCTTAGTTCCAGGGGGATCAAGTCAGCCCCAGCATTTT
.	TRBV28	TRBJ2-7	.	CATHPNSYEQYF	TGTGCCACTCACCCGAACAGCTACGAGCAGTACTTC
.	TRBV27	TRBJ2-7	TRBD1	CASSRDSSYEQYF	TGTGCCAGCAGCCGGGACAGCTCCTACGAGCAGTACTTC
.	TRBV7-3	TRBJ1-1	.	CASSLTAGEAEAFF	TGTGCCAGCAGCTTAACGGCGGGAGAAGCTGAAGCTTTCTTT
once	TRBV7-3	TRBJ2-5	.	CASSLTGEGETQYF	TGTGCCAGCAGCTTAACAGGGGAAGGGGAGACCCAGTACTTC
.	TRBV19	TRBJ1-1	TRBD1	CASSPGGQMNTEAFF	TGTGCCAGTAGTCCCGGGGGACAGATGAACACTGAAGCTTTCTTT
.	TRBV15	TRBJ2-3	TRBD1	CATGGGQGWEDTQYF	TGTGCCACCGGGGGGGGACAGGGGTGGGAAGATACGCAGTATTTT
.	TRBV7-8	TRBJ2-6	.	CASRQGANVLTF	TGTGCCAGCAGGCAGGGGGCCAACGTCCTGACTTTC
.	TRBV5-1	TRBJ1-2	.	CASSPYRGGDGYTF	TGCGCCAGCAGCCCGTATCGGGGGGGAGATGGCTACACCTTC
.	TRBV7-9	TRBJ2-7	.	CASSLGIRLAGDEQYF	TGTGCCAGCAGCTTGGGCATTAGGCTAGCAGGCGACGAGCAGTACTTC
.	TRBV27	TRBJ2-7	TRBD1	CASRSPGQGSYEQYF	TGTGCCAGCAGATCCCCGGGACAGGGCTCCTACGAGCAGTACTTC
.	TRBV5-8	TRBJ2-7	.	CASSLILAAGSYEQYF	TGTGCCAGCAGCTTGATCTTGGCGGCGGGCTCCTACGAGCAGTACTTC
.	TRBV7-9	TRBJ2-3	.	CASSLYPDTQYF	TGTGCCAGCAGCTTATATCCAGATACGCAGTATTTT
few	TRBV7-2	TRBJ2-7	TRBD2	CASSLEGASGTYEQYF	TGTGCCAGCAGCTTAGAGGGCGCTAGCGGGACCTACGAGCAGTACTTC
.	TRBV30	TRBJ1-1	.	CAWSKQQNTEAFF	TGTGCCTGGAGTAAACAGCAGAACACTGAAGCTTTCTTT
few	TRBV28	TRBJ1-2	.	CASSFDSSWGTDGYTF	TGTGCCAGCAGTTTTGACAGCAGTTGGGGTACGGATGGCTACACCTTC
.	TRBV27	TRBJ1-1	.	CASHPGGGSTEAFF	TGTGCCAGTCACCCCGGGGGGGGCTCCACTGAAGCTTTCTTT
.	TRBV30	TRBJ2-7	.	CAWSEGIFPYEQYF	TGTGCCTGGAGTGAGGGGATCTTCCCTTACGAGCAGTACTTC
.	TRBV27	TRBJ1-5	.	CASSLAGYQPQHF	TGTGCCAGCAGTTTGGCAGGTTATCAGCCCCAGCATTTT
few	TRBV6-1	TRBJ1-2	TRBD1	CASSKRTGVNYGYTF	TGTGCCAGCAGCAAGAGGACAGGGGTAAACTATGGCTACACCTTC
.	TRBV19	TRBJ1-4	.	CASSLFGQPEKLFF	TGTGCCAGTAGTCTCTTTGGACAGCCTGAAAAACTGTTTTTT
.	TRBV7-6	TRBJ2-7	TRBD2	CASSYSGGREQYF	TGTGCCAGCAGCTACAGCGGGGGGCGAGAGCAGTACTTC
.	TRBV27	TRBJ2-7	.	CASSPDSSYEQYF	TGTGCCAGCAGCCCCGACAGCTCCTACGAGCAGTACTTC
.	TRBV4-1	TRBJ2-3	.	CASSHDSDTQYF	TGCGCCAGCAGCCATGACTCAGATACGCAGTATTTT
.	TRBV7-8	TRBJ1-1	TRBD1	CASSVRQGWTEAFF	TGTGCCAGCAGCGTCCGACAGGGTTGGACTGAAGCTTTCTTT
.	TRBV7-6	TRBJ1-6	.	CASSFGRESPLHF	TGTGCCAGCAGCTTTGGCCGGGAGTCACCCCTCCACTTT
.	TRBV7-8	TRBJ1-2	.	CASSFRQRWAVGYTF	TGTGCCAGCAGCTTCCGACAGCGTTGGGCTGTCGGCTACACCTTC